This T cell receptor (beta chain) was recovered during a study of blood T cells in healthy people across ages. To note about this clonotype: Its antigen is unidentified.

The authors ran a second PCR of 7 to 11 cycles using a sample-barcoded 5' primer and a J-beta primer mix. TCRdb used MiXCR to reprocess the 5' RACE reads, holding one entry per CDR3 protein. The table shows over 1,500,000 distinct CDR3 sequences, with 49% occurring only once. Study-level findings and limits: PBMCs went unsorted, and a conclusive naive versus antigen-experienced comparison was therefore prevented.

With 5 bases clipped from V and 6 bases from J, the junction kept 6 bases outside the gene matches. The CDR3 has 16 amino acids. Germline V lookup: CDR1 SGHAT, CDR2 FQNNGV. This rearrangement joins TRBV11-2 to TRBJ2-1; TRBD2 matches at 14 bases. Source material: blood. This TCR came from a woman in her forties in good health. The CDR3 here is CASSATGLAGVNEQFF. In DNA form, the CDR3 reads TGTGCCAGCAGCGCCACGGGACTAGCGGGGGTCAATGAGCAGTTCTTC.